This TCR beta chain was identified during a study of cytomegalovirus exposure and HLA in healthy donors. Whole-study context: A later analysis reported the approximately 120 validation repertoires used the same platform as the 666 first-cohort repertoires. Study-wide points: CMV antigen specificity of three CMV-associated chains was confirmed in vitro. TCR clusters originating in the first cohort tended to co-occur in the roughly 110 validation repertoires, according to a later analysis.

This clone was recorded only once. Its antigen remains unknown. Germline CDR1 is SGHTS and CDR2 is YDEGEE. The length of the CDR3 is 12 residues. Trimming removed 4 bases at V and 0 bases at J, with 4 bases between. Data came from immunoSEQ multiplex PCR; TCRdb stores just in-frame clones and leaves some out. The profile shows some 170,000 clones, roughly 84% of them singletons. The rearrangement links TRBV5-8 to TRBJ2-5; no definite D call. Sequencing was done on a sample of PBMCs. The receptor's source is a man aged 25-45 years in good health and CMV-seropositive. The CDR3 bases are TGTGCCAGCAGCCTAAACCAAGAGACCCAGTACTTC. Protein: CASSLNQETQYF.